This T cell receptor beta chain was obtained from a study of identical twins. General observations from the study: Modelling approaches yielded underestimates of out-of-frame TCR alpha sharing between monozygotic twins. Twins' excess sharing was less marked for out-of-frame beta sequences.

This clonotype has a count of ten or more. Its specificity is unknown. Unique molecular identifiers were present on the cDNA, which also gained a universal primer site by template switching. From the 5' RACE reads, TCRdb called clonotypes with MiXCR, one entry per CDR3 protein. The sample records some 630,000 distinct CDR3 sequences, 7.1% being singletons. Everyone who donated was a healthy Caucasian. The J segment lost 1 base and the V segment lost 6 bases, leaving 3 bases of the junction unmatched. CDR1 and CDR2 (germline): MNHEY, SMNVEV (reference sequence). This CDR3 comprises 14 residues. These records were also assigned to another study, of yellow fever vaccine responses in identical twins.

The clonotype comes from a woman aged 18-29 years in good health. The chain carries TRBV27 and TRBJ2-5; 9 bases match TRBD1. The sample taken for sequencing was PBMCs. This chain's CDR3 is CASRGQGPQETQYF. CDR3 sequence (DNA): TGTGCCAGCAGGGGACAGGGCCCCCAAGAGACCCAGTACTTC.